This is a list of T cell receptor beta chains from one sample in a study of blood T cell repertoires in COVID-19. The table came from immunoSEQ multiplex PCR; TCRdb's copy has only in-frame clones and leaves some out. The sample includes more than 85,000 clones, over 60% seen only once; the top ten take around 3.5%. The sample consisted of peripheral blood. The receptors were gathered from a woman older than 75 with acute or convalescent COVID-19. Both conserved end residues are part of each CDR3. D genes are given only for firm matches. Clone size is not always given. Where it is, it says once, few, many or a class for expanded clones.

.	TRBD1	TRBV10-3	TRBJ1-2	TGTGCCATCAGACCCGACAGGGGAGGCTATGGCTACACCTTC	CAIRPDRGGYGYTF
.	TRBD2	TRBV4-1	TRBJ2-5	TGCGCCAGCAGCCAACATCGGGACTACGAAGAGACCCAGTACTTC	CASSQHRDYEETQYF
.	.	TRBV15	TRBJ2-7	TGTGCCACCAGCAGAGTAGGACTTCCAGTATCCTACGAGCAGTACTTC	CATSRVGLPVSYEQYF
.	.	TRBV3-1/TRBV3-2	TRBJ1-5	TGTGCCAGCAGCCAAGGGGGGGGGTATCAGCCCCAGCATTTT	CASSQGGGYQPQHF
few	.	TRBV11-2	TRBJ1-5	TGTGCCAGCAGCAGCCGGGCGGGGGGTCAGCCCCAGCATTTT	CASSSRAGGQPQHF
.	.	TRBV6-5	TRBJ1-2	TGTGCCAGCAGCCGCGGGACTTTTGGTGGCTACACCTTC	CASSRGTFGGYTF
.	TRBD2	TRBV5-1	TRBJ2-5	TGCGCCAGCAGCCGAGGGCCCGGGGGAGGGGAGACCCAGTACTTC	CASSRGPGGGETQYF
.	TRBD2	TRBV4-1	TRBJ2-1	TGCGCCAGCAGCCAAGATCCTACAAGAGCGGGGGTCTACAATGAGCAGTTCTTC	CASSQDPTRAGVYNEQFF
few	.	TRBV27	TRBJ1-6	TGTGCCAGCAGTTTACTAGCCGGTCCCCTCCACTTT	CASSLLAGPLHF
.	.	TRBV9	TRBJ1-2	TGTGCCAGCAGCCGCGGTGGGGGGTATGGCTACACCTTC	CASSRGGGYGYTF
.	TRBD1	TRBV28	TRBJ2-3	TGTGCCAGCAACGAGGGACAGGGGGTTGATACGCAGTATTTT	CASNEGQGVDTQYF
.	.	TRBV12-5	TRBJ1-4	TGTGCTAGTGGACGGGACACTGAAAAACTGTTTTTT	CASGRDTEKLFF
.	TRBD1	TRBV29-1	TRBJ2-4	TGCAGCGTTCAAGGGGGACAGGGAGACATTCAGTACTTC	CSVQGGQGDIQYF
.	.	TRBV5-6	TRBJ1-2	TGTGCCAGCAACCCTGGGTGGGCACAGGAAGGCTATGGCTACACCTTC	CASNPGWAQEGYGYTF
.	.	TRBV7-2	TRBJ2-7	TGTGCCAGCAGCTTAGCCGGGAGTCTTTCTTACGAGCAGTACTTC	CASSLAGSLSYEQYF
.	TRBD2	TRBV19	TRBJ2-3	TGTGCCAGCGAACTAGCGGGGGCCGGGGATACGCAGTATTTT	CASELAGAGDTQYF
.	.	TRBV9	TRBJ1-6	TGTGCCAGCAGCCTACGTAGCTATAATTCACCCCTCCACTTT	CASSLRSYNSPLHF
.	.	TRBV7-8	TRBJ2-7	TGTGCCAGCAGCCCAAGGGCCTCGACAGGCGATGACGAGCAGTACTTC	CASSPRASTGDDEQYF
.	.	TRBV15	TRBJ2-4	TGTGCCACCAGCAGAGAACCCTCTAATACAGCCAAAAACATTCAGTACTTC	CATSREPSNTAKNIQYF
.	TRBD2	TRBV29-1	TRBJ2-3	TGCAGCGTTGAGGGGACTAGCGGGAGACATACTAGCACAGATACGCAGTATTTT	CSVEGTSGRHTSTDTQYF
.	TRBD2	TRBV4-2	TRBJ2-1	TGTGCCAGCAGCCAAGGGGGGGGGAGCTCCTACAATGAGCAGTTCTTC	CASSQGGGSSYNEQFF
.	TRBD1	TRBV18	TRBJ2-7	TGTGCCAGCTCACCTACCGGGACAGGGACCTACGAGCAGTACTTC	CASSPTGTGTYEQYF
few	TRBD1	TRBV6-5	TRBJ1-2	TGTGCCAGCAGTTATGGGACAGGGGACTATGGCTACACCTTC	CASSYGTGDYGYTF
.	TRBD2	TRBV7-9	TRBJ2-7	TGTGCCAGCAGCCTAGCGGGAGTGGACGAGCAGTACTTC	CASSLAGVDEQYF
.	.	TRBV11-2	TRBJ1-2	TGTGCCAGCGCGCTGGGAGCTAACTATGGCTACACCTTC	CASALGANYGYTF
.	.	TRBV3-1/TRBV3-2	TRBJ1-1	TGTGCCAGCAGCCGCCGGGAAGCTTACTTGAACACTGAAGCTTTCTTT	CASSRREAYLNTEAFF
.	TRBD1	TRBV4-2	TRBJ1-1	TGTGCCAGCAGCCAAGTCGTCGACAGGGTGGACACTGAAGCTTTCTTT	CASSQVVDRVDTEAFF
.	.	TRBV14	TRBJ2-7	TGTGCCAGCAGCCAATTTACAGGGGGAGGGAAGTACGAGCAGTACTTC	CASSQFTGGGKYEQYF
.	.	TRBV9	TRBJ2-3	TGTGCCAGCAGCGTAATGCCGGGAGATGGTACAGATACGCAGTATTTT	CASSVMPGDGTDTQYF
.	TRBD1	TRBV5-4	TRBJ2-7	TGTGCCAGCAGCTGGACAGGGGCGGCCTACGAGCAGTACTTC	CASSWTGAAYEQYF
.	.	TRBV2	TRBJ2-6	TGTGCCAGCAGTTTGGACAGCTCTGGGGCCAACGTCCTGACTTTC	CASSLDSSGANVLTF
once	TRBD1	TRBV12-5	TRBJ1-1	TGTGCTAGTGGCTACATTACAGGGGGCGCGCAGACTGAAGCTTTCTTT	CASGYITGGAQTEAFF
.	.	TRBV2	TRBJ1-2	TGTGCCAGTAGCTCCCAGGGATTCTATGGCTACACCTTC	CASSSQGFYGYTF
.	TRBD1	TRBV10-1	TRBJ1-1	TGCGCCAGCAGCCCAGAGGGACAGCTGAACACTGAAGCTTTCTTT	CASSPEGQLNTEAFF
.	TRBD1	TRBV7-2	TRBJ2-2	TGTGCCAGCAGCTCCCAGGGGGTGAACACCGGGGAGCTGTTTTTT	CASSSQGVNTGELFF
.	.	TRBV10-3	TRBJ2-7	TGTGCCATCAGTGATCAGGACTACGGCTACGAGCAGTACTTC	CAISDQDYGYEQYF
.	.	TRBV30	TRBJ2-5	TGTGCCTGGAGTTTTATCGAGACCCAGTACTTC	CAWSFIETQYF
.	.	TRBV6-2/TRBV6-3	TRBJ2-7	TGTGCCAGCAGTTACTCCCTCGCGGGGGCGAGCTCCTACGAGCAGTACTTC	CASSYSLAGASSYEQYF
.	.	TRBV5-1	TRBJ2-3	TGCGCCAGCAGCCTCGGGGGACCCAGTACAGATACGCAGTATTTT	CASSLGGPSTDTQYF
few	.	TRBV7-6	TRBJ2-1	TGTGCCAGCAGCGGGGGGACAGTCTCCTACAATGAGCAGTTCTTC	CASSGGTVSYNEQFF
many	.	TRBV5-1	TRBJ1-2	TGCGCCAGCAGCCCGGAGGGCCAAACAACCCCTAACTATGGCTACACCTTC	CASSPEGQTTPNYGYTF
.	.	TRBV3-1/TRBV3-2	TRBJ2-5	TGTGCCAGCAGCCAAGGTCGGACCCAGTACTTC	CASSQGRTQYF
.	.	TRBV29-1	TRBJ1-5	TGCAGCGTCCGACACCCCAATCAGCCCCAGCATTTT	CSVRHPNQPQHF
.	.	TRBV18	TRBJ1-2	TGTGCCAGCTCACCACCGCACAGGGAGGGCTACACCTTC	CASSPPHREGYTF
.	.	TRBV7-3	TRBJ1-4	TGTGCCAGCAGCTCCCTCGGGACACCAACGACGGAAAAACTGTTTTTT	CASSSLGTPTTEKLFF
.	.	TRBV5-4	TRBJ2-1	TGTGCCAGCAGCTTCTCTGGGGCGAGGAATGAGCAGTTCTTC	CASSFSGARNEQFF
.	.	TRBV2	TRBJ1-2	TGTGCCAGCAGTGAAAGACTCAGTGGCTACACCTTC	CASSERLSGYTF
.	.	TRBV4-3	TRBJ1-2	TGCGCCAGCAGCCAAGATCGAAGCCCTCTCTATGGCTACACCTTC	CASSQDRSPLYGYTF
.	TRBD1	TRBV10-3	TRBJ1-1	TGTGCCATCAGTTCACAGGGGGAGGGCACTGAAGCTTTCTTT	CAISSQGEGTEAFF
.	TRBD1	TRBV27	TRBJ2-7	TGTGCCAGCAGTTTCATGGACAGGCTGAGCTCCTACGAGCAGTACTTC	CASSFMDRLSSYEQYF
.	TRBD1	TRBV19	TRBJ2-3	TGTGCCAGTAGTGACAGGGTAAGGAGGACAGATACGCAGTATTTT	CASSDRVRRTDTQYF
.	.	TRBV27	TRBJ1-1	TGTGCCAGCAGTTTCAACCCAGCGGGACTAAACACTGAAGCTTTCTTT	CASSFNPAGLNTEAFF